One and the same sample provided the 18 T cell receptor beta chains below, sequenced in a study of vaccination effects on CD4 cells after COVID-19. Assay used: immunoSEQ multiplex PCR; TCRdb lists only in-frame clones, some missing. The data hold about 73,000 clones, with approximately 72% observed a single time. After expansion with viral peptide pools in the ViraFEST assay, antigen-specific CD4+ T cells were sequenced. Upon completion of around eleven days in culture, CD4+ T cells were isolated. Vaccinees lacked prior SARS-CoV-2 infection and tested negative for nucleocapsid antibodies. What these receptors recognize is not known. The source material was CD4+ T cells from PBMCs cultured with HCoV-NL63 spike peptides, sampled before COVID-19 vaccination. Every receptor here comes from a human donor who received a COVID-19 vaccine.

The chain combines TRBV5-6 with TRBJ2-7; D gene ambiguous. V was cut by 1 base and J by 5 bases, with 4 bases left in between. The V gene's germline CDR1 is SGHDT and CDR2 YYEEEE. The CDR3 spans 11 residues. CDR3 sequence reads: CASSLFNEQYV. CDR3 DNA: TGTGCCAGCAGCTTGTTTAACGAGCAGTACGTC.

J is TRBJ1-5 and V is TRBV18, with D possibly matching TRBD1 (5 bases). Trimming cost V 6 bases and J 4 bases, with 13 bases left between them. The germline CDR1 and CDR2 sequences are KGHSH and LQKENI. This CDR3 spans 14 amino acids. The CDR3 protein is CASSFDRNNQPQHF. CDR3 sequence (DNA): TGTGCCAGCTCCTTTGACAGAAATAATCAGCCCCAGCATTTT.

The chain carries TRBV4-2 and TRBJ2-5, with a weak D call TRBD2 (7 bases). V gave up 1 base and J gave up 4 bases, with 16 bases separating them. Germline V gene data show CDR1 as LGHNA and CDR2 as YNFKEQ. This CDR3 has 16 amino acids. The CDR3 bases are TGTGCCAGCAGCCAAGGGGAGGGGGTCAGAATAGAGACCCAGTACTTC. Protein: CASSQGEGVRIETQYF.

J is TRBJ2-5 and V is TRBV29-1; TRBD1 matches at 10 bases. V shed 7 bases and J 4 bases; nucleotides not matched to a gene: 3. Per the germline V gene, CDR1 is SQVTM and CDR2 is ANQGSEA. This CDR3 is built from 12 residues. CDR3 sequence (DNA): TGCAGCGGAGGGACAGGGGTAGAGACCCAGTACTTC. Translation: CSGGTGVETQYF.

V gene TRBV27 combines with J gene TRBJ2-7; no clear D gene. The germline gives CDR1 MNHEY, CDR2 SMNVEV (reference sequence). Deletions cut 3 bases from V and 6 bases from J, with 9 bases between. This CDR3 is built from 12 residues. CDR3 bases: TGTGCCAGCAGTTTTCTCGGACCCGAGCAGTACGTC. The encoded protein is CASSFLGPEQYV.

The chain joins TRBV2 to TRBJ1-1, with D unclear. Looked up from germline, CDR1 is SNHLY and CDR2 is FYNNEI. CDR3 size: 15 residues. Trimming shortened V by 5 bases and J by 3 bases, and 16 bases separated the two germline ends. The CDR3 loop reads CASSLRPIGDTEAFF. The DNA for the CDR3 is TGTGCCAGCAGTCTTCGCCCTATTGGGGACACTGAAGCTTTCTTT.

This clone is medium-sized within its sample. The chain couples TRBV3-1 (or the pseudogene TRBV3-2) to TRBJ1-6, with 10 nucleotides matching TRBD1. CDR1 and CDR2 (germline): LGHDT, YNNKEL (reference sequence). The J segment lost 2 bases and the V segment lost 1 base, leaving 2 bases of the junction unmatched. The CDR3 runs to 17 residues. The CDR3 DNA reads as TGTGCCAGCAGCCAAGCAGACAGGGGGCCCTATAATTCACCCCTCCACTTT. Encoded protein: CASSQADRGPYNSPLHF.

CDR3 DNA: TGTGCCAGCAGGTACAGCGAGAATTCACCCCTCCACTTT. As protein: CASRYSENSPLHF. The chain links TRBV27 to TRBJ1-6; D uncertain. The V gene lost 6 bases and the J gene lost 7 bases, with 10 bases spanning the gap. CDR3 size: 13 residues. Germline V gene lookup returns CDR1 MNHEY and CDR2 SMNVEV (reference sequence).

The chain has TRBV29-1 and TRBJ2-5; TRBD2 matches 8 bases. The germline CDR1 and CDR2 sequences are SQVTM and ANQGSEA. After removal of 1 base from V and 4 bases from J, the junction contained 2 bases not matched to a gene. This CDR3 spans 13 amino acids. The DNA for the CDR3 is TGCAGCGTTGAAGCGGGGGGGAGAGAGACCCAGTACTTC. It translates to CSVEAGGRETQYF. Looking up the rest from reference TRBV29-1 and TRBJ2-5 gives the full variable domain: SAVISQKPSRDICQRGTSLTIQCQVDSQVTMMFWYRQQPGQSLTLIATANQGSEATYESGFVIDKFPISRPNLTFSTLTVSNMSPEDSSIYLCSVEAGGRETQYFGPGTRLLVL.

The table lists this clone with a few counts. This chain uses TRBV29-1 with TRBJ1-5; D might be TRBD1 (6 bases). The CDR3 extends over 13 amino acids. Germline CDR1 reads SQVTM; CDR2 reads ANQGSEA. V was trimmed by 6 bases and J by 3 bases, leaving 12 bases between them. The CDR3 nucleotides read TGCAGCGTCGGTACAGGGACCAATCAGCCCCAGCATTTT. It yields the protein CSVGTGTNQPQHF.

The chain joins TRBV6-5 to TRBJ1-2; perhaps TRBD1 as D (6 bases). The V end lost 7 bases, the J end lost 6 bases, and 12 bases lay between the germline ends. CDR3 length equals 12 residues. Per the germline V gene, CDR1 is MNHEY and CDR2 is SVGAGI. CDR3 protein: CASTNRANGYTF. The CDR3 region has the DNA TGTGCCAGCACCAACAGGGCGAATGGCTACACCTTC.

The chain has TRBV11-3 and TRBJ2-1; D might be TRBD1 (7 bases). V dropped 3 bases and J dropped 11 bases, with 14 bases sitting between them. Germline V gives CDR1 SGHNT, CDR2 YENEEA. CDR3 length equals 13 residues. The CDR3 protein is CASSLGGQQKQFF. The CDR3 DNA is TGTGCCAGCAGCTTGGGGGGACAGCAGAAGCAGTTCTTC. Variable domain in full (rest from reference TRBV11-3 and TRBJ2-1): EAGVVQSPRYKIIEKKQPVAFWCNPISGHNTLYWYLQNLGQGPELLIRYENEEAVDDSQLPKDRFSAERLKGVDSTLKIQPAELGDSAVYLCASSLGGQQKQFFGPGTRLTVL.

J is TRBJ2-7 and V is TRBV24-1, with 12 bases fitting TRBD2. In germline, CDR1 is KGHDR, CDR2 SFDVKD. The CDR3 covers 18 residues. The V and J ends lost 5 bases and 0 bases, in that order; junction bases with no gene match: 10. CDR3 residues: CATSAEELAGGLSYEQYV. In DNA form, the CDR3 reads TGTGCCACCAGTGCCGAGGAACTAGCGGGGGGCCTCTCCTACGAGCAGTACGTC.

This clone was counted a single time. The chain carries TRBV5-5 and TRBJ1-1, with TRBD1 matching over 7 bases. Per the germline V gene, CDR1 is SGHKS and CDR2 is YYEKEE (reference sequence). This CDR3 has 18 residues. V dropped 0 bases and J dropped 0; count of bases not matched to a gene: 11. The CDR3 loop is CASSLVWGTAPMNTEAFF. CDR3 bases: TGTGCCAGCAGCTTGGTATGGGGGACAGCTCCTATGAACACTGAAGCTTTCTTT. The full variable domain, with the rest looked up from reference TRBV5-5 and TRBJ1-1, is DAGVTQSPTHLIKTRGQQVTLRCSPISGHKSVSWYQQVLGQGPQFIFQYYEKEERGRGNFPDRFSARQFPNYSSELNVNALLLGDSALYLCASSLVWGTAPMNTEAFFGQGTRLTVV.

This sequence joins TRBV18 and TRBJ2-1, with TRBD2 matching over 11 bases. The trim removed 4 bases at V and 7 bases at J, leaving 6 bases unmatched. The CDR3 loop spans 15 amino acids. CDR1 and CDR2 (germline): KGHSH, LQKENI. CDR3 coding DNA: TGTGCCAGCTCACAGTATAGCGGGGGGGATAATGAGCAGTTCTTC. It translates to CASSQYSGGDNEQFF.

V gene TRBV7-9 combines with J gene TRBJ2-4, with D uncertain. V was clipped by 5 bases and J by 1 base, with 12 bases between them. Germline loops: CDR1 SEHNR, CDR2 FQNEAQ (reference sequence). The CDR3 is 15 residues long. This CDR3 is CASSLDPGAKNIQYF. In nucleotides, the CDR3 is TGTGCCAGCAGCCTGGACCCTGGGGCCAAAAACATTCAGTACTTC.

The chain couples TRBV7-2 to TRBJ2-3, with TRBD2 identical over 14 bases. The CDR3 is made up of 16 amino acids. Trimming took 5 bases from V and 7 from J; bases not matched to a gene: 8. Germline loops: CDR1 SGHTA, CDR2 FQGNSA. The CDR3 DNA reads as TGTGCCAGCAGCCCCTCGACTAGCGGGGGGGCGTATACGCAGTATTTT. As protein: CASSPSTSGGAYTQYF.

This clone was counted only a few times. The chain uses TRBV7-2 and TRBJ1-5; 12 bases line up with TRBD1. The CDR3 consists of 14 residues. The V segment lost 7 bases and the J segment 6 bases; nucleotides outside the gene matches: 4. CDR1 is SGHTA and CDR2 is FQGNSA in the germline V gene. The CDR3 DNA reads as TGTGCCAGCACCGGGACAGGGGGCTTTCAGCCCCAGCATTTT. Amino acid sequence: CASTGTGGFQPQHF.